This T cell receptor beta chain came from a study of technical replicates of blood from several donors. CDR3 size: 15 residues. Trimming cost V 4 bases and J 5 bases; bases outside gene matches: 12. The germline V gene encodes CDR1 SQVTM and CDR2 ANQGSEA. Measured with immunoSEQ multiplex PCR; TCRdb has only the in-frame clones, and not every one. The data contain 74,000 or so clones, approximately 91% of them singletons. This sequence joins TRBV29-1 and TRBJ1-2; 8 positions agree with TRBD1. The sequenced sample consisted of T cells isolated from PBMCs. This receptor was taken from a human donor in good health. CDR3 residues: CSVGESGTGAYGYTF. DNA for the CDR3: TGCAGCGTTGGGGAATCCGGGACAGGTGCTTATGGCTACACCTTC. Variable domain in full (rest from reference TRBV29-1 and TRBJ1-2): SAVISQKPSRDICQRGTSLTIQCQVDSQVTMMFWYRQQPGQSLTLIATANQGSEATYESGFVIDKFPISRPNLTFSTLTVSNMSPEDSSIYLCSVGESGTGAYGYTFGSGTRLTVV.